This T cell receptor beta chain was sequenced for a study of shared clonotypes between healthy human individuals. Whole-study findings and limits: Sequencing depth was a factor that was expected to affect clonotype sharing among donors. A handful of donors shared roughly 5% of their naive CD4 clonotypes. Naive subsets typically showed greater estimated richness than memory subsets.

From germline, CDR1 is MDHEN and CDR2 SYDVKM. This CDR3 is built from 15 residues. The junction had 9 bases not matched to a gene; V was cut back by 5 bases and J by 2 bases. The table came from immunoSEQ multiplex PCR; TCRdb's copy has only in-frame clones and leaves some out. The sample lists about 610,000 clones, about 96% seen once, with approximately 0.1% in the top ten. Naive CD8 isolation took CD45RO-negative cells positively selected for CCR7 and excluded terminally differentiated effector memory CD45RA+ cells. On this clone: What it binds is not known.

Input material: naive CD8+ T cells sorted from blood. This clonotype was obtained from a woman in her twenties or thirties in good health. The chain joins TRBV28 to TRBJ2-7; 7 positions match TRBD2. The CDR3 nucleotides read TGTGCCAGCAGTATGTCGGGGACTACTGCCTACGAGCAGTACTTC. It translates to CASSMSGTTAYEQYF. Variable domain in full (rest from reference TRBV28 and TRBJ2-7): DVKVTQSSRYLVKRTGEKVFLECVQDMDHENMFWYRQDPGLGLRLIYFSYDVKMKEKGDIPEGYSVSREKKERFSLILESASTNQTSMYLCASSMSGTTAYEQYFGPGTRLTVT.